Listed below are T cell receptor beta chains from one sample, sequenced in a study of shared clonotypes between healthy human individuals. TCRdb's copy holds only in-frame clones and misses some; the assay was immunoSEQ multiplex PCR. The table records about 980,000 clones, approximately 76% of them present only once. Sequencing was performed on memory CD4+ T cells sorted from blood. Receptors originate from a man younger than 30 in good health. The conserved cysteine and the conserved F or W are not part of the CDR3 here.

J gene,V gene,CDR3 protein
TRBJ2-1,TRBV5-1,ASSLFSNPYNEQF
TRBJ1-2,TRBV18,ASSRDSLYGYT
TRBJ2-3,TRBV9,ASSVGTPGTGAQY
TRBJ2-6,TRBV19,ASSTVGRHLLSGANVLT
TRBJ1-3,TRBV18,ASSPSAASGNTIY
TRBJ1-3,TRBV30,ALQDGNSGNTIY
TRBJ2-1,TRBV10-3,AICDGGGAYNEQF
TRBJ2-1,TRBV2,ASSETGKGSNEQF
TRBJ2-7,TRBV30,AWRGDYTTSEQY
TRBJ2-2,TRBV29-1,SVVEGATGELF
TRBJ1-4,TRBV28,ASSLNLGQGFGKLF
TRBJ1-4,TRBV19,ASSIGFDWWQTEATNEKLF
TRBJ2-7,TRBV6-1,ASNRQGVGSDEQY